There are a few counts of the clone carrying this TCR beta chain. Data came from immunoSEQ multiplex PCR; TCRdb stores just in-frame clones and leaves some out. Of approximately 360,000 clones listed, 70% to 90% were seen once; the top ten hold about 2.1%. The data belong to a study of blood T cell repertoires in COVID-19. The V end was cut by 4 bases, the J end by 2 bases, with 8 bases between. CDR1 and CDR2 from the germline V gene are GTSNPN and SVGIG (reference sequence). The CDR3 loop spans 12 amino acids. The sample consisted of PBMCs or T cells enriched from blood (not recorded which). The J gene is TRBJ2-5, the V gene TRBV30; D is unresolved. The sequence came from a middle-aged man in a cohort exposed to, infected with or recovered from COVID-19 (not recorded which). The CDR3 region has the DNA TGTGCCTGGAACCCACAGCAAGAGACCCAGTACTTC. Its translation is CAWNPQQETQYF.